The 2 T cell receptor beta chains listed next were all sequenced from one sample in a study of technical replicates of blood from a few donors. Sequencing used immunoSEQ multiplex PCR; TCRdb keeps in-frame clones, though not all of them. This sample has around 70,000 clones, with 93% found just once. Sequenced material: T cells isolated from PBMCs. The receptor source for this set is a human donor in good health.

The chain uses TRBV7-8 and TRBJ2-7, with D hard to call. The CDR3 has 14 amino acids. Trimming removed 0 bases at V and 3 bases at J, with 9 bases between. Germline values: CDR1 SGHVS, CDR2 FQNEAQ. CDR3 bases: TGTGCCAGCAGCTTAGCGGTCGGAGTCTACGAGCAGTACTTC. This codes for CASSLAVGVYEQYF.

J is TRBJ1-2 and V is TRBV18; a possible D gene is TRBD1 (6 bases). The CDR3 is 14 amino acids. The V gene lost 8 bases and the J gene lost 3 bases, with 16 bases spanning the gap. Germline assignment: CDR1 KGHSH and CDR2 LQKENI. CDR3 in amino acids: CASSYSGGDYGYTF. In nucleotides, the CDR3 is TGTGCCAGCAGTTATTCTGGGGGCGACTATGGCTACACCTTC.